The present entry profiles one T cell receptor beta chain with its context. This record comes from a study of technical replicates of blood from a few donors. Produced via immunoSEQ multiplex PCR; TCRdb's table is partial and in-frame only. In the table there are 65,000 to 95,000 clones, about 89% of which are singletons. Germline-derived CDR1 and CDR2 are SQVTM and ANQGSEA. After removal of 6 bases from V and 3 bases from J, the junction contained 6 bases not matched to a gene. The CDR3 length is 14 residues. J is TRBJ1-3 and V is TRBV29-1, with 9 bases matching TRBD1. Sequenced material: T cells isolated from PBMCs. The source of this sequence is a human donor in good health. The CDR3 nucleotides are TGCAGCGTCGACGGGGACAGGGTTGGAAACACCATATATTTT. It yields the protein CSVDGDRVGNTIYF.